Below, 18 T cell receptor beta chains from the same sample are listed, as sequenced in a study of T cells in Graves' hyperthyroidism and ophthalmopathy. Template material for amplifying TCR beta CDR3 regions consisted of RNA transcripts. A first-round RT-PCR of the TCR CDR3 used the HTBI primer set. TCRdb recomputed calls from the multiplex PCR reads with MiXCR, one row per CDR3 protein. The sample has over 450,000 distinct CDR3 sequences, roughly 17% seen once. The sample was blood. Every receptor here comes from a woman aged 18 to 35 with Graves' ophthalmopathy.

CDR3 protein: CASSLEAIGHNQPQHF. As DNA, the CDR3 is TGCGCCAGCAGCTTGGAGGCCATCGGGCACAATCAGCCCCAGCATTTT. The J gene is TRBJ1-5, the V gene TRBV5-1; D not certain. Trimming cost V 0 bases and J 3 bases, with 13 bases left between them. Germline CDR1 is SGHRS and CDR2 is YFSETQ. This CDR3 contains 16 residues.

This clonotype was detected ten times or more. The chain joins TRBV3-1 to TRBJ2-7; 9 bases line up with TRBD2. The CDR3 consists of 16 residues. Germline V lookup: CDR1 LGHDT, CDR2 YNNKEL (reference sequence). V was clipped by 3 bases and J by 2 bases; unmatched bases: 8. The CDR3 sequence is CASSHPMGGRAYEQYF. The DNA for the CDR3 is TGTGCCAGCAGCCACCCAATGGGCGGGAGGGCCTACGAGCAGTACTTC.

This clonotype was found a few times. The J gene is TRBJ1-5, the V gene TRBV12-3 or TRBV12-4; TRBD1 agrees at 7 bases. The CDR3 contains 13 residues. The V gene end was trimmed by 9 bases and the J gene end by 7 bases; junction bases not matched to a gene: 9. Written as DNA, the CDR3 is TGTGCCAGTAGGGGGCAGGGAGGACAGCCCCAGCATTTT. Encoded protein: CASRGQGGQPQHF.

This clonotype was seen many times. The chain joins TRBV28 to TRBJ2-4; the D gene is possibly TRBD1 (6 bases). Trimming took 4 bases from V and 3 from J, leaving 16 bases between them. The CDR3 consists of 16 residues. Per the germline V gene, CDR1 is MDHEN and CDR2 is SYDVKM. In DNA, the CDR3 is TGTGCCAGCAGTTCCAACAGGGAATGGGGCAAAAACATTCAGTACTTC. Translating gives CASSSNREWGKNIQYF.

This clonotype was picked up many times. CDR3 coding DNA: TGTGCCAGCAGCTCGGGACCCCTCATCAATGAGCAGTTCTTC. It specifies CASSSGPLINEQFF. The chain couples TRBV11-2 to TRBJ2-1; the D call may be TRBD1 or TRBD2 (5 bases each). Between the trimmed V and J ends, which lost 4 bases and 6 bases, there was a span of 13 bases. The CDR3 extends over 14 amino acids. CDR1 and CDR2 (germline): SGHAT, FQNNGV.

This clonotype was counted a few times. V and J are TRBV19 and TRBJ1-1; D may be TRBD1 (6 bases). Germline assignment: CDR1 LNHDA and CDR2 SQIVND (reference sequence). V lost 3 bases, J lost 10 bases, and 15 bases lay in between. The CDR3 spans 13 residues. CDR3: CASSMGHKGGAFF. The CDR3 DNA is TGTGCCAGTAGTATGGGACACAAGGGGGGAGCTTTCTTT.

The DNA of the CDR3 is TGTGCCAGCAGCGTCAATCCGGGACACACGAACACTGAAGCTTTCTTT. Its protein is CASSVNPGHTNTEAFF. This chain connects TRBV7-9 to TRBJ1-1; perhaps TRBD1 as D (6 bases). V was pared by 5 bases and J by 1 base, with 17 bases between. Germline-derived CDR1 and CDR2 are SEHNR and FQNEAQ (reference sequence). The CDR3 covers 16 residues.

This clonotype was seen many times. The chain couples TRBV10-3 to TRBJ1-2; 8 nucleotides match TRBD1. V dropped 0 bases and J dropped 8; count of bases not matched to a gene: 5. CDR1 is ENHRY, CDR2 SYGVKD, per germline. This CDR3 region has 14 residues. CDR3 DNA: TGTGCCATCAGTGAGTCCGGACAGGGTAAAGGCTACACCTTC. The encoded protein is CAISESGQGKGYTF.

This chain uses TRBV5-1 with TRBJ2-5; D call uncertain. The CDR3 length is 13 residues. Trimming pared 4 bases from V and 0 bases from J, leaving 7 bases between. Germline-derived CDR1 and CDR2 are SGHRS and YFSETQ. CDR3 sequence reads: CASSLWDQETQYF. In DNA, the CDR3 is TGCGCCAGCAGCCTGTGGGACCAAGAGACCCAGTACTTC.

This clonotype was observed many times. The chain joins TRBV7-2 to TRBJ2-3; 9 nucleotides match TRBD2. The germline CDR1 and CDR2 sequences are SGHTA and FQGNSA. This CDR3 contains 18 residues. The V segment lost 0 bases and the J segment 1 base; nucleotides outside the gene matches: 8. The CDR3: CASSLAILAGWGTDTQYF. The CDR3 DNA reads TGTGCCAGCAGCTTAGCCATCCTAGCGGGATGGGGCACAGATACGCAGTATTTT. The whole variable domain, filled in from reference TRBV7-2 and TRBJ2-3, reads GAGVSQSPSNKVTEKGKDVELRCDPISGHTALYWYRQSLGQGLEFLIYFQGNSAPDKSGLPSDRFSAERTGGSVSTLTIQRTQQEDSAVYLCASSLAILAGWGTDTQYFGPGTRLTVL.

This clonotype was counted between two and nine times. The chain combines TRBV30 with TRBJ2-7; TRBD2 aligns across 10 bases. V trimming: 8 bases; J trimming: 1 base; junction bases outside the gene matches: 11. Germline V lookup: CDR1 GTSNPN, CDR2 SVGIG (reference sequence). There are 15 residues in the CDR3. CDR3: CAQRASGRASYEQYF. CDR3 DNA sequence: TGTGCCCAGCGGGCCAGCGGGAGGGCTTCCTACGAGCAGTACTTC.

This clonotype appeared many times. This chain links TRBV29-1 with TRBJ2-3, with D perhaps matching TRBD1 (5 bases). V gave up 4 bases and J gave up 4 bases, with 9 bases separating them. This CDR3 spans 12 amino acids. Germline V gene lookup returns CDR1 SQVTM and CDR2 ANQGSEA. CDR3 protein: CSVAGLADTQYF. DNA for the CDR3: TGCAGCGTTGCAGGGCTCGCAGATACGCAGTATTTT.

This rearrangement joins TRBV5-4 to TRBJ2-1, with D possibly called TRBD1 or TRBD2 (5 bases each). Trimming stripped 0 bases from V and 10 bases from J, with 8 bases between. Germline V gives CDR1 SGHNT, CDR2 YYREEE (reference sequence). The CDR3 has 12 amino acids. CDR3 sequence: CASSLEEGEQFF. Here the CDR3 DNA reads TGTGCCAGCAGCTTGGAAGAGGGGGAGCAGTTCTTC.

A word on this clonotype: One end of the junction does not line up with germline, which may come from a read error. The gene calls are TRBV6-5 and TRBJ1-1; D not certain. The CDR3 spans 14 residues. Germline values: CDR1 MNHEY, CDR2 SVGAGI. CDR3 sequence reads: CASSYNSENTEASF. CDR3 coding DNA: TGTGCCAGCAGCTACAATTCCGAGAACACTGAAGCTTCCTTT.

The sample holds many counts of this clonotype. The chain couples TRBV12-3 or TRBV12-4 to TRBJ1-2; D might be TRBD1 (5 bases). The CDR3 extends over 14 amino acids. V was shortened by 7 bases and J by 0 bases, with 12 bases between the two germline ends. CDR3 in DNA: TGTGCCAGCACCCCGGGGGGGGCTAACTATGGCTACACCTTC. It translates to CASTPGGANYGYTF.

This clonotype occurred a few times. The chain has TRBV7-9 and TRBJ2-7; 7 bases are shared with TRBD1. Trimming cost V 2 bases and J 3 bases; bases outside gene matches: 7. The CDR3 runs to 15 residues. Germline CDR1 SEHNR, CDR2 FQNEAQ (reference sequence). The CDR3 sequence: CASSLSGTALYEQYF. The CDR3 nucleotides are TGTGCCAGCAGCTTATCCGGGACAGCGCTCTACGAGCAGTACTTC.

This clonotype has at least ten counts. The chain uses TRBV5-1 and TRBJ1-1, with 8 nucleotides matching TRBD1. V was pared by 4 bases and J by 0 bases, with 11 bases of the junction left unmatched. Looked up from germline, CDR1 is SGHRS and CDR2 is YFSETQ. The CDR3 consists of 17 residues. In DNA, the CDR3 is TGCGCCAGCAGCCCCTATACCGGACAGGGAATGAACACTGAAGCTTTCTTT. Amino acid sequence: CASSPYTGQGMNTEAFF. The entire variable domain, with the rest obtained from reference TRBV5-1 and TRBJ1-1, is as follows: KAGVTQTPRYLIKTRGQQVTLSCSPISGHRSVSWYQQTPGQGLQFLFEYFSETQRNKGNFPGRFSGRQFSNSRSEMNVSTLELGDSALYLCASSPYTGQGMNTEAFFGQGTRLTVV.

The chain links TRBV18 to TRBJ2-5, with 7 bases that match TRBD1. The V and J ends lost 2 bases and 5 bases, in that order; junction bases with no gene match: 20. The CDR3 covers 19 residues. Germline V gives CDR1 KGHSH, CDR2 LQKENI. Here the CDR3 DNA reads TGTGCCAGCTCACCAACCTACCGACAGGGAATAGCCAAAAGGGAGACCCAGTACTTC. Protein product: CASSPTYRQGIAKRETQYF.